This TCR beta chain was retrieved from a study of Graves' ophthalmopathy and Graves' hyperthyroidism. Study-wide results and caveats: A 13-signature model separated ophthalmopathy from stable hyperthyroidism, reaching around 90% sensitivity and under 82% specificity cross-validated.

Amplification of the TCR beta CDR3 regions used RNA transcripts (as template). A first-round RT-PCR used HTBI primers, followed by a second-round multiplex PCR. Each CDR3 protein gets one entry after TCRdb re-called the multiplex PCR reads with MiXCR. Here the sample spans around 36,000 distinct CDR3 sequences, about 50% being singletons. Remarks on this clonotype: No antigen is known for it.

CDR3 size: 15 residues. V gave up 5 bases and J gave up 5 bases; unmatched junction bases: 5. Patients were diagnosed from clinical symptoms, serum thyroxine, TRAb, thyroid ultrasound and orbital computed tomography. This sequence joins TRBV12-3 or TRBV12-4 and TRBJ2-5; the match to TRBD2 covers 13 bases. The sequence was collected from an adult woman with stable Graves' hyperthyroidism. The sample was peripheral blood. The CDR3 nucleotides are TGTGCCAGCAGTCCCGGGACTAGCGGGACCGAGACCCAGTACTTC. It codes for CASSPGTSGTETQYF.